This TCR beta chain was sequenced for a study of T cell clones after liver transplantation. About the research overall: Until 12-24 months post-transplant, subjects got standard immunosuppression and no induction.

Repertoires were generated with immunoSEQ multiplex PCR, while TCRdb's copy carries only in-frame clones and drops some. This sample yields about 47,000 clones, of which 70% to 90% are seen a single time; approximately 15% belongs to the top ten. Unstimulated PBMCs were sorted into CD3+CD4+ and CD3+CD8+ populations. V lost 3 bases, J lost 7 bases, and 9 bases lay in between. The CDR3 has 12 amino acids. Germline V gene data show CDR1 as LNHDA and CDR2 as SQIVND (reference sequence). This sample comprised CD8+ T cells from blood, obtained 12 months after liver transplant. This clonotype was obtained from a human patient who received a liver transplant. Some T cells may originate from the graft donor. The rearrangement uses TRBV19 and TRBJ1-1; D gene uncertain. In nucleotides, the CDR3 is TGTGCCAGTAGTATTGGAAGTAATGAAGCTTTCTTT. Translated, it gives CASSIGSNEAFF.